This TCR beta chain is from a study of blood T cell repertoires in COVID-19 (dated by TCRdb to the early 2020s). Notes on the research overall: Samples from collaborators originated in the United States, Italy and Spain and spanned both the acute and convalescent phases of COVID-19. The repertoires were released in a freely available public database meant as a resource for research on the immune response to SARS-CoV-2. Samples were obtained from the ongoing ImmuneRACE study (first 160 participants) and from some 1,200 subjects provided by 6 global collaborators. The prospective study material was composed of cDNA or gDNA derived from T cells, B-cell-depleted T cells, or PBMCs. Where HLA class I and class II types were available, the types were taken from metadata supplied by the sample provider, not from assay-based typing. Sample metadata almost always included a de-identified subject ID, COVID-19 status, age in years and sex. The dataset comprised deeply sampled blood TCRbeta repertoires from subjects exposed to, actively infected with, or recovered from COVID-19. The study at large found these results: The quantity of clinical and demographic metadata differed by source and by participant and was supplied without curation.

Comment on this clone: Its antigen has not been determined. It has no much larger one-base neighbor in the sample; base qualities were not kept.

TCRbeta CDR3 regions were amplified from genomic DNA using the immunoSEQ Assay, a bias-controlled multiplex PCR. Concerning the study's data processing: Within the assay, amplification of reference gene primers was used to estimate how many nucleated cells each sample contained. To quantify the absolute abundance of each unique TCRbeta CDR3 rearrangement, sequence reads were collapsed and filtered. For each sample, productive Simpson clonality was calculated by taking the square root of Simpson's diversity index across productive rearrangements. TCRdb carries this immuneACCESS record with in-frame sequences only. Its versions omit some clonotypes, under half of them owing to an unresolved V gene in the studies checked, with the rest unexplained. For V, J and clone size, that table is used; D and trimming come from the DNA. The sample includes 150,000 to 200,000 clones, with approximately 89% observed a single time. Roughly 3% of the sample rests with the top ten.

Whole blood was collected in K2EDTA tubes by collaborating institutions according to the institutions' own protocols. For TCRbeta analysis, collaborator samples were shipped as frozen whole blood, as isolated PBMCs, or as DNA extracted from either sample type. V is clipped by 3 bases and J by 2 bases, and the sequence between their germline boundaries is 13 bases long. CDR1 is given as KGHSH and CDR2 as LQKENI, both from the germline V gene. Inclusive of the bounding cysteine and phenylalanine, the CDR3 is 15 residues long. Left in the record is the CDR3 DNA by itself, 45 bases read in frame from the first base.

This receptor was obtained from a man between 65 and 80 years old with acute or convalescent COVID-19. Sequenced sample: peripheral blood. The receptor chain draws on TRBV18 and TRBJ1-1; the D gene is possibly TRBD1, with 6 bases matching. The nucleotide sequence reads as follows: TGTGCCAGCTCACCCCTCGGGACACTTAACACTGAAGCTTTCTTT. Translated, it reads CASSPLGTLNTEAFF. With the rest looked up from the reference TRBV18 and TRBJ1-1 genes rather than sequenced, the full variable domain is NAGVMQNPRHLVRRRGQEARLRCSPMKGHSHVYWYRQLPEEGLKFMVYLQKENIIDESGMPKERFSAEFPKEGPSILRIQQVVRGDSAAYFCASSPLGTLNTEAFFGQGTRLTVV.